Below, one T cell receptor beta chain is given with its context. This CDR3 region has 13 residues. Looked up from germline, CDR1 is SGHKS and CDR2 is YYEKEE (reference sequence). The V and J ends lost 4 bases and 8 bases, in that order; junction bases with no gene match: 5. This sample is part of a study of blood T cell repertoires in COVID-19. At the level of the study: PBMCs, B-cell-depleted T cells, or T cells provided the cDNA or gDNA that made up the material.

Original data processing: The assay estimated nucleated cells by amplifying reference gene primers. The method was immunoSEQ multiplex PCR; TCRdb's version includes in-frame clones alone and lacks a portion of them. V, J and clone size are taken as reported in that table, and D and trimming were inferred from the DNA itself. This sample yields 65,000 to 85,000 clones, of which 65% to 85% are seen a single time; roughly 5.4% belongs to the top ten. What was sequenced was peripheral blood. This chain links TRBV5-5 with TRBJ1-2, with TRBD1 matching 10 bases. The sequence derives from a man aged 45-65 years with active COVID-19. CDR3 bases: TGTGCCAGCAGCATGACAGGGGGCGAGGGCTACACCTTC. Translated: CASSMTGGEGYTF.